This TCR beta chain was captured by sequencing in a study of CD8+ T cells in alopecia areata. Study-wide results and caveats: Shared TCR sequences were less clear between patients than in mice, possibly partly from HLA diversity.

Germline V CDR1 and CDR2: SQVTM, ANQGSEA. CDR3 length: 15 amino acids. Trimming removed 1 base at V and 2 bases at J, with 11 bases between. Treatment defined: oral pan-JAK inhibitor, 5-10 mg twice daily. Remarks on this clone: Its target is not known.

Reverse transcription of extracted RNA yielded cDNA, which provided the sequencing template. The method was immunoSEQ multiplex PCR; TCRdb's version includes in-frame clones alone and lacks a portion of them. The sample yields roughly 46,000 clones, about two thirds seen once. This receptor was taken from a human donor with alopecia areata. The V and J genes are TRBV29-1 and TRBJ2-2, with no clear D. This material consisted of CD8+ T cells sorted from blood, taken at week 4, from a patient treated with tofacitinib. Written as DNA, the CDR3 is TGCAGCGTTGAAGTTTCGGCCGGCAACACCGGGGAGCTGTTTTTT. This translates into CSVEVSAGNTGELFF.